The T cell receptor beta chain under discussion was sequenced for a study of shared clonotypes between healthy human individuals. Study background: Three plates were used per donor for CD4 naive, three for CD4 memory, two for CD8 naive and one for CD8 memory.

Overall study findings and caveats: The authors expected sequencing depth to affect clonotype sharing among donors. Naive CD4 clonotype sharing across a few donors was approximately 5.2%.

This CDR3 contains 14 residues. Germline CDR1 MDHEN, CDR2 SYDVKM. To note about this clone: Its antigen is unknown. At one end the junction does not follow the germline gene, possibly because of a read error.

As handled by the study authors: Junction-only sequences without quality scores came from ImmunoSEQ, so filtering differed. Repertoires were generated with immunoSEQ multiplex PCR, while TCRdb's copy carries only in-frame clones and drops some. The V and J calls and the clone size are those of that table, but D and trimming were determined from the DNA. This sample has around 2,100,000 clones, with approximately 95% found just once. Naive-designated CD8 cells lacked CD45RO, were positively enriched for CCR7, and omitted terminally differentiated effector memory CD45RA+ cells. V gene TRBV28 combines with J gene TRBJ1-4; D ambiguous. This clonotype originated in a man aged 18 to 35 in good health. Sequencing input: naive CD8+ T cells sorted from blood. The CDR3 spells CASSYTGTPDGGGF. DNA of the CDR3: TGTGCCAGCAGTTATACGGGAACTCCCGACGGCGGCGGTTTT.